Listed below are T cell receptor beta chains from one sample, sequenced in a study of brain T cells in children with intractable seizures. Clones were sequenced by immunoSEQ multiplex PCR, and TCRdb holds only the in-frame ones, with some missing. The repertoire holds a few hundred thousand clones, with nearly 95% as singletons. Here the sequenced sample was peripheral blood, taken 4 to 6 months after surgery. The receptors stem from a boy under two years old with tuberous sclerosis and intractable seizures. Each CDR3 is given with its conserved first and last residue. The D gene is left open where the match is weak. Not every row has a clone size; where given, it reads once, few, many or a size class.

TRBV19,TRBD2,NA,16,TRBJ2-3,TGTGCCAGTAGTATAGGCCTGGGACTAGCGGGGGTTACGCAGTATTTT,CASSIGLGLAGVTQYF
TRBV7-9,TRBD2,NA,17,TRBJ2-5,TGTGCCAGCAGCTATGTTTCCCCTAGCGGGTACCAAGAGACCCAGTACTTC,CASSYVSPSGYQETQYF
TRBV5-6,NA,NA,16,TRBJ2-7,TGTGCCAGCAGCCAAGCAGGGCGGGGAAGCTCCTACGAGCAGTACTTC,CASSQAGRGSSYEQYF
TRBV3-1/TRBV3-2,NA,NA,15,TRBJ2-5,TGTGCCAGCAGCCACAATGGAGGGGGTCAAGAGACCCAGTACTTC,CASSHNGGGQETQYF
TRBV27,TRBD1,NA,17,TRBJ1-1,TGTGCCAGCGGGCTCCCGGTCGGGACAGGGACGAACACTGAAGCTTTCTTT,CASGLPVGTGTNTEAFF
TRBV7-8,TRBD2,NA,13,TRBJ2-2,TGTGCCAGCACTGGGGGGGGCACCGGGGAGCTGTTTTTT,CASTGGGTGELFF
TRBV7-6,TRBD1,NA,15,TRBJ2-7,TGTGCCAGCAGCAGTATGACAGGGTACTCCTACGAGCAGTACTTC,CASSSMTGYSYEQYF
TRBV3-1/TRBV3-2,TRBD2,NA,16,TRBJ2-2,TGTGCCAGCAGCCCGGGACTAGCGGGGCTCACCGGGGAGCTGTTTTTT,CASSPGLAGLTGELFF
TRBV5-8,NA,NA,13,TRBJ2-5,TGTGCCAGCAGCTTTCAGGGAGAGGAGACCCAGTACTTC,CASSFQGEETQYF
TRBV6-5,TRBD1,NA,16,TRBJ1-1,TGTGCCAGCAGTTACCAGGGACAGGGTCCGGCCACTGAAGCTTTCTTT,CASSYQGQGPATEAFF
TRBV20-1,NA,NA,11,TRBJ2-7,TGCAGTGCTAGCTCCCCTTACGAGCAGTACTTC,CSASSPYEQYF
TRBV19,TRBD1,NA,19,TRBJ1-2,TGTGCCAGTAGTACTTATCGGACAGGGAGTACGCCGAACCACTATGGCTACACCTTC,CASSTYRTGSTPNHYGYTF
TRBV5-4,NA,NA,13,TRBJ2-7,TGTGCCAGCAGCTCGAGGGGGGTCTACGAGCAGTACTTC,CASSSRGVYEQYF
TRBV9,TRBD2,NA,14,TRBJ2-7,TGTGCCAGCAGCCCTTGGGAGGGGTCCTACGAGCAGTACTTC,CASSPWEGSYEQYF
TRBV10-3,TRBD2,NA,16,TRBJ2-5,TGTGCCATCAGTGAAATAGCGGGAGATTTACGGGAGACCCAGTACTTC,CAISEIAGDLRETQYF
TRBV28,NA,NA,13,TRBJ2-7,TGTGCCAGCAGCACCACGGCAGTACGAGTGCAGTACTTC,CASSTTAVRVQYF
TRBV21-1,NA,NA,16,TRBJ2-2,TGTGCCAGCAGCATAAGACAGGGAAATCACACCGGGGAGCTGTTTTTT,CASSIRQGNHTGELFF
TRBV10-3,TRBD1,once,13,TRBJ1-2,TGTGCCATCATGGAGGACAGGGCTAGTGGCTACACCTTC,CAIMEDRASGYTF
TRBV19,NA,NA,15,TRBJ2-1,TGTGCCAGTAGCCCCCAAGGCCTTTCCTACAATGAGCAGTTCTTC,CASSPQGLSYNEQFF
TRBV12-3/TRBV12-4,NA,NA,13,TRBJ1-1,TGTGCCACCCAGCCAGGGGTGAACACTGAAGCTTTCTTT,CATQPGVNTEAFF
TRBV27,TRBD1,once,18,TRBJ1-6,TGTGCCAGCAGTTTATGGGGACAGTTCTCTTTAGGTGATTCACCCCTCCACTTT,CASSLWGQFSLGDSPLHF
TRBV7-8,TRBD1,NA,14,TRBJ1-4,TGTGCCAGCAGCTCAGGGGGCTCGGGTGAAAAACTGTTTTTT,CASSSGGSGEKLFF
TRBV9,NA,NA,14,TRBJ1-6,TGTGCCAGCAGCGTAGTAGGTAGGAATTCACCCCTCCACTTT,CASSVVGRNSPLHF
TRBV18,NA,once,16,TRBJ2-3,TGTGCCAGCTCACCACCGGCATCGGGAATTTCAGATACGCAGTATTTT,CASSPPASGISDTQYF
TRBV6-5,NA,NA,14,TRBJ2-5,TGTGCCAGCAGTTACTCCCCAGGCCAAGAGACCCAGTACTTC,CASSYSPGQETQYF
TRBV4-1,NA,NA,14,TRBJ2-1,TGCGCCAGCAGCCAACTTGACAACTACAATGAGCAGTTCTTC,CASSQLDNYNEQFF
TRBV11-2,NA,NA,14,TRBJ2-7,TGTGCCAGCAGCTTAAAGGGCGGACCCTACGAGCAGTACTTC,CASSLKGGPYEQYF
TRBV6-2/TRBV6-3,NA,NA,16,TRBJ1-2,TGTGCCAGCAGTTACGCTCCGGGGATAGTGGACTATGGCTACACCTTC,CASSYAPGIVDYGYTF
TRBV3-1/TRBV3-2,NA,NA,14,TRBJ2-7,TGTGCCAGCAGCCTCGCTAGCGTTTTCTACGAGCAGTACTTC,CASSLASVFYEQYF
TRBV9,TRBD2,once,17,TRBJ2-1,TGTGCCAGCAGCGTAGATCCGTCAGCGGGAGTGGGAAATGAGCAGTTCTTC,CASSVDPSAGVGNEQFF
TRBV19,NA,NA,15,TRBJ1-6,TGTGCCAGCCAACAGGGAAGCTCCTATAATTCACCCCTCCACTTT,CASQQGSSYNSPLHF
TRBV7-9,TRBD1,NA,15,TRBJ1-2,TGTGCCAGCAGCTTAGGGACAGGGGTGAGCTATGGCTACACCTTC,CASSLGTGVSYGYTF
TRBV10-3,TRBD2,NA,16,TRBJ2-5,TGTGCCATCAGTGATTCTAAAGCGGGGGGCCGTGAGACCCAGTACTTC,CAISDSKAGGRETQYF
TRBV3-1/TRBV3-2,NA,NA,17,TRBJ2-3,TGTGCCAGCAGCCAAGGTTTCCCTAGTGATGGGTCAGATACGCAGTATTTT,CASSQGFPSDGSDTQYF
TRBV30,NA,NA,13,TRBJ2-7,TGTGCCTGGTGGGGGCAGGGCCCCTACGAGCAGTACTTC,CAWWGQGPYEQYF
TRBV6-1,TRBD1,NA,13,TRBJ1-2,TGTGCCAGCAGTGAAGTGGACAGGGATGGCTACACCTTC,CASSEVDRDGYTF
TRBV7-9,NA,NA,16,TRBJ2-1,TGTGCCAGCAGCTTAGAATGGGGGAGCTCCTACAATGAGCAGTTCTTC,CASSLEWGSSYNEQFF
TRBV5-4,TRBD2,NA,15,TRBJ2-1,TGTGCCAGCAGCCTGGGACTAGCGGGAGAAAATGAGCAGTTCTTC,CASSLGLAGENEQFF
TRBV11-2,NA,NA,18,TRBJ1-3,TGTGCCAGCAGCAGCCTTCGGACAGTAGCTTACTCTGGAAACACCATATATTTT,CASSSLRTVAYSGNTIYF
TRBV3-1/TRBV3-2,NA,NA,14,TRBJ2-1,TGTGCCAGCAGCCGTCATCTGGATGGAAATGAGCAGTTCTTC,CASSRHLDGNEQFF
TRBV7-4,NA,NA,15,TRBJ2-7,TGTGCCAGCAGCTTAAGGCCCCCCACAAGTTACGAGCAGTACTTC,CASSLRPPTSYEQYF
TRBV3-1/TRBV3-2,NA,once,15,TRBJ1-2,TGTGCCAGCAGCAACCCCCTCGGGATGGAGGGTGGCTACACCTTC,CASSNPLGMEGGYTF
TRBV6-1,NA,NA,15,TRBJ1-5,TGTGCCAGCAGTGATCGAGGGCGGGGGAATCAGCCCCAGCATTTT,CASSDRGRGNQPQHF
TRBV18,NA,NA,14,TRBJ1-3,TGTGCCGGGGCAGGACAGAACTCTGGAAACACCATATATTTT,CAGAGQNSGNTIYF
TRBV20-1,NA,NA,11,TRBJ1-1,TGCAGTGTCCCACCGAACACTGAAGCTTTCTTT,CSVPPNTEAFF
TRBV13,TRBD2,NA,14,TRBJ2-5,TGTGCCAGCATGCTAGCGGGGGGCCACGAGACCCAGTACTTC,CASMLAGGHETQYF
TRBV27,NA,NA,13,TRBJ1-2,TGTGCCAGCAGCCCCTTGGGAAGCTATGGCTACACCTTC,CASSPLGSYGYTF
TRBV24-1,TRBD2,NA,17,TRBJ2-1,TGTGCCACCAGTGGCCTAGCGGGGATGGGTGCCTACAATGAGCAGTTCTTC,CATSGLAGMGAYNEQFF
TRBV29-1,NA,NA,16,TRBJ2-3,TGCAGCGTTAGAAGAGAGGGGTGGCGGCCCGTAGGTACGCAGTATTTT,CSVRREGWRPVGTQYF
TRBV29-1,NA,NA,13,TRBJ1-1,TGCAGCGTTGCGGGGGAACCCTCCTCTGAAGCTTTCTTT,CSVAGEPSSEAFF
TRBV15,NA,NA,18,TRBJ2-3,TGTGCCACCAGCAAGGGGAACAGGGGAGGACGGCGCACAGATACGCAGTATTTT,CATSKGNRGGRRTDTQYF
TRBV7-9,NA,NA,13,TRBJ1-4,TGTGCCAGCACCGCATCAGCTCATGAAAAACTGTTTTTT,CASTASAHEKLFF
TRBV18,NA,once,16,TRBJ2-5,TGTGCCAGCTCACTCAGGGGGACTAGTCACCAAGAGACCCAGTACTTC,CASSLRGTSHQETQYF
TRBV11-2,TRBD2,NA,15,TRBJ2-3,TGTGCCAGCAGCTCTAGCGGGAGTAGCACAGATACGCAGTATTTT,CASSSSGSSTDTQYF
TRBV7-9,TRBD2,NA,15,TRBJ2-1,TGTGCCAGCAGCTTAACGCGGGAGATCGATAATGAGCAGTTCTTC,CASSLTREIDNEQFF